The subject of this entry is one TCR beta chain. Its specificity is unknown. Using immunoSEQ multiplex PCR, the repertoire was profiled, and TCRdb retains in-frame clones only, with some absent. The table includes about 170,000 clones, just over 90% detected once. This entry is derived from a study of T cell responses to AZD1222 COVID-19 vaccine. Study-level information: Pooling covered second doses at about 4 or about 12 weeks. Points from the study as a whole: Clonal diversity was possibly underestimated; the donors were predominantly white British and more often female. Only 5 or 6 individuals given AZD1222 were seropositive at baseline.

With V trimmed by 0 bases and J by 4 bases, 16 bases remained unmatched. The CDR3 is made up of 19 amino acids. Looked up from germline, CDR1 is SGHRS and CDR2 is YFSETQ. The clonotype comes from an adult in good health. V usage is TRBV5-1 and J usage is TRBJ2-1; 7 bases line up with TRBD1. The sequencing used peripheral blood, collected on day 0 of AZD1222 vaccination. The CDR3 reads CASSLVGTATARGYNEQFF. DNA of the CDR3: TGCGCCAGCAGCTTGGTGGGGACAGCGACCGCCCGAGGTTACAATGAGCAGTTCTTC.